This T cell receptor beta chain was retrieved from a study of CD8+ T cells in alopecia areata. This clone was counted only a few times. With 3 bases clipped from V and 2 bases from J, the junction kept 13 bases outside the gene matches. The germline CDR1 and CDR2 sequences are SQVTM and ANQGSEA. The CDR3 totals 18 residues. RNA was extracted and reverse transcribed into cDNA as the sequencing template. Only in-frame clones appear in the TCRdb table, and some are missing; sequencing was by immunoSEQ multiplex PCR. Among over 110,000 clones listed, about 51% were seen once. The rearrangement uses TRBV29-1 and TRBJ2-3; 11 bases align to TRBD2. This specimen consisted of CD4+ T cells sorted from blood, obtained at week 0. This TCR derives from a human donor with alopecia areata. The CDR3 coding sequence is TGCAGCGTTGATCCGACTAGCGGGATCTCAGGAATCACAGATACGCAGTATTTT. It codes for CSVDPTSGISGITDTQYF.